This TCR beta chain was documented in a study of blood T cells in healthy people across ages. Whole-study findings and limits: Measured against age, TCR beta diversity per million T cells decreased in a roughly linear manner.

Primers used in a second PCR of about 7 to 11 cycles were a sample-barcoded 5' primer and a J-beta primer mix. TCRdb re-derived calls from the 5' RACE reads in MiXCR, one entry per CDR3 protein. This sample yields nearly 800,000 distinct CDR3 sequences, of which 25% are seen a single time; under 4% belongs to the top ten. Of note for this clonotype: The antigen is not known.

The V gene's germline CDR1 is SGHVS and CDR2 FQNEAQ. The V end was cut by 5 bases, the J end by 0 bases, with 11 bases between. This CDR3 spans 15 amino acids. This sample was also put to use in a study of T cells of mothers and their children.

Input material: blood. The genes are TRBV7-8 and TRBJ2-1; TRBD2 is a possible D gene (6 bases). The TCR comes from a boy aged 10-17 years in good health. DNA of the CDR3: TGTGCCAGCAGCGGCGGGACTGTCTCCTACAATGAGCAGTTCTTC. Its translation is CASSGGTVSYNEQFF.